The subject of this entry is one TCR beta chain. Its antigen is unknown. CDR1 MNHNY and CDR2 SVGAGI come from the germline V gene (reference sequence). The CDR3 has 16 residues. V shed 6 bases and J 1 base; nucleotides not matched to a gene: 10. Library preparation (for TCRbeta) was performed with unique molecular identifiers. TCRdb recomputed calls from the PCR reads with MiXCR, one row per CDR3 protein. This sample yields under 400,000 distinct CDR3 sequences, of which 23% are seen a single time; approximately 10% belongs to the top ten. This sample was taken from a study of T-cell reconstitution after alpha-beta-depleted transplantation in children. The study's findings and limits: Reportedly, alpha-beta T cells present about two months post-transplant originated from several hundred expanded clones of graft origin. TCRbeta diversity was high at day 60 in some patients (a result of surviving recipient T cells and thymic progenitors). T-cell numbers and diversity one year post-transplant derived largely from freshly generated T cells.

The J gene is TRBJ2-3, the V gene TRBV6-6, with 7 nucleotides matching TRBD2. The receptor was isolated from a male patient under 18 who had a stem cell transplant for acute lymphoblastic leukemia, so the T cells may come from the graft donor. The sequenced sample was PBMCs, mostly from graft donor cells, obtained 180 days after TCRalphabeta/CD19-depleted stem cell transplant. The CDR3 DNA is TGTGCCAGCAGAATCCAGCGGGGCCGAGGCACAGATACGCAGTATTTT. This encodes CASRIQRGRGTDTQYF.